This T cell receptor (beta chain) was sequenced during a study of shared clonotypes between healthy human individuals. At the level of the study: The plates for each donor numbered three CD4 naive, three CD4 memory, two CD8 naive and one CD8 memory. Study findings and constraints: How much donors shared clonotypes was expected to be affected by sequencing depth. The study found roughly 5% of naive CD4 clonotypes shared across four donors.

The table came from immunoSEQ multiplex PCR; TCRdb's copy has only in-frame clones and leaves some out. This table has 2,500,000 or so clones, 80% to 95% appearing once. This CDR3 has 15 residues. With 8 bases clipped from V and 5 bases from J, the junction kept 11 bases outside the gene matches. On this clone: The antigen is undetermined.

The V call is TRBV23-1, the J call TRBJ1-1; 10 nucleotides align to TRBD1. TRBV23-1 falls under the ORF class, with uncertain function. Source material: naive CD4+ T cells from PBMCs. Subset of the sample: CD45RA+ positively selected. The TCR comes from a man aged 18-30 years in good health. Some clones in this sample may be carry-over from other donors' samples. CDR3 amino acids: CASPRRQGAGTEAFF. The CDR3 bases are TGCGCCAGCCCCAGGAGACAGGGGGCGGGAACTGAAGCTTTCTTT.